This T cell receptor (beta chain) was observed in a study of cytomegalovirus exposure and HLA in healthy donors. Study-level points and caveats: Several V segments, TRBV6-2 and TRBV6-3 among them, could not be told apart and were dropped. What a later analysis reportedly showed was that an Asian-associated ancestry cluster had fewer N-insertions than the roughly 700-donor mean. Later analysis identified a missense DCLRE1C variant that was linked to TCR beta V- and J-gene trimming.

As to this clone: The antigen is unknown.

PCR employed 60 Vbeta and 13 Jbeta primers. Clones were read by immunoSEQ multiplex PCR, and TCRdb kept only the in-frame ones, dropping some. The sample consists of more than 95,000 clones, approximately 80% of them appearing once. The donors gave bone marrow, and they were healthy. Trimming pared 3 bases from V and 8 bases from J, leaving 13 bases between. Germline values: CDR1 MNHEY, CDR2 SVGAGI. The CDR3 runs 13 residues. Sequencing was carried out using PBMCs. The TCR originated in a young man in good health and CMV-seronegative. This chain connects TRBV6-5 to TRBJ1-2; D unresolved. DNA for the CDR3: TGTGCCAGCAGTTATAGTAGCGCTGAAGGCTACACCTTC. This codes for CASSYSSAEGYTF.